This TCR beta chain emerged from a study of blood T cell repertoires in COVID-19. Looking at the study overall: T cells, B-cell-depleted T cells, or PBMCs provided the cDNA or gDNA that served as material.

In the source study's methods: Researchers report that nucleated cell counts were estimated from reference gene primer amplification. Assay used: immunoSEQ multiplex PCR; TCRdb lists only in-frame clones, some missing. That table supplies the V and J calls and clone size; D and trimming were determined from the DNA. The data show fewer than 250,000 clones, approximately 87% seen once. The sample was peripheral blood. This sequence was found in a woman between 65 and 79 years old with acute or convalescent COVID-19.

The CDR3 region is CASSEQGRNQPQHF. Written as DNA, the CDR3 is TGTGCCAGCAGTGAACAGGGCAGGAATCAGCCCCAGCATTTT. The rearrangement links TRBV2 to TRBJ1-5; D is perhaps TRBD1 (5 bases). Germline V gene data show CDR1 as SNHLY and CDR2 as FYNNEI. V dropped 2 bases and J dropped 4 bases, with 9 bases sitting between them. CDR3 length: 14 amino acids. Complete variable domain (other parts from reference TRBV2 and TRBJ1-5): EPEVTQTPSHQVTQMGQEVILRCVPISNHLYFYWYRQILGQKVEFLVSFYNNEISEKSEIFDDQFSVERPDGSNFTLKIRSTKLEDSAMYFCASSEQGRNQPQHFGDGTRLSIL.